One sample yielded the 10 T cell receptor beta chains listed below, sequenced in a study of CD8 T cells in ankylosing spondylitis (dated by TCRdb to about 2017). No antigen has been identified for these receptors. Overall study outcomes, separate from this receptor: A TCR beta motif of about 8 highly homologous amino acid variants appeared characteristic of blood from ankylosing spondylitis patients.

Preparation of the library involved 5' RACE. This sample was sequenced with an Illumina HiSeq 2500. TCRdb took the public reads, trimmed them with fastp at Q25, ran MiXCR for clone calling and kept in-frame beta chains. Under each unique CDR3 protein, matching rows form one entry showing the most common genes and DNA. This sample holds around 440,000 distinct CDR3 sequences; roughly 18% were observed only once. The ten top clones hold 1% of the sample. Sequencing was performed on blood, either unsorted or a sorted T cell fraction (not recorded which). The receptors were sampled from a male donor with ankylosing spondylitis.

This clonotype appeared a few times. V and J are TRBV15 and TRBJ2-1, with a tentative D call TRBD2 (6 bases). Germline CDR1 reads LNHNV; CDR2 reads YYDKDF (reference sequence). CDR3 size: 16 residues. V was pared by 4 bases and J by 4 bases, with 17 bases between. CDR3 sequence reads: CATSKPRDLTYNEQFF. The CDR3 nucleotides are TGTGCCACCAGCAAGCCGCGGGACTTGACTTACAATGAGCAGTTCTTC.

This clonotype was detected once. V and J are TRBV27 and TRBJ1-1; TRBD1 agrees at 7 bases. The CDR3 has 12 amino acids. The germline V gene encodes CDR1 MNHEY and CDR2 SMNVEV (reference sequence). The V segment lost 7 bases and the J segment 7 bases; nucleotides outside the gene matches: 6. CDR3 sequence reads: CASIGGPFEAFF. CDR3 DNA sequence: TGTGCCAGCATAGGGGGCCCTTTTGAAGCTTTCTTT.

This clonotype was seen only a few times. V is TRBV7-8 and J is TRBJ1-3, with D unresolved. The CDR3 covers 17 residues. Germline V gives CDR1 SGHVS, CDR2 FQNEAQ. V lost 2 bases to trimming and J lost 1 base, with 15 bases between them. The CDR3 sequence is CASSLLDLQFSGNTIYF. DNA for the CDR3: TGTGCCAGCAGCTTACTCGACCTCCAGTTTTCTGGAAACACCATATATTTT.

The chain joins TRBV3-1 to TRBJ2-3; D is uncertain. V was trimmed by 3 bases and J by 6 bases, leaving 7 bases between them. The CDR3 is 12 residues long. Germline V lookup: CDR1 LGHDT, CDR2 YNNKEL (reference sequence). CDR3: CASSHLDDTQYF. The CDR3 DNA is TGTGCCAGCAGCCACCTTGACGATACGCAGTATTTT.

This chain joins TRBV2 and TRBJ2-4; no definite D call. The CDR3 spans 15 residues. Trimming took 9 bases from V and 3 from J, leaving 18 bases between them. Germline V lookup: CDR1 SNHLY, CDR2 FYNNEI. The DNA of the CDR3 is TGTGCCAGTTTCGACCCATCCTTAGGCAAAAACATTCAGTACTTC. This translates into CASFDPSLGKNIQYF.

On this clonotype itself: With a much larger clone just one base away, this may be a read error. The rearrangement joins TRBV5-1 to TRBJ1-2; D ambiguous. There are 16 residues in the CDR3. CDR1 is SGHRS, CDR2 YFSETQ, per germline. V gave up 1 base and J gave up 1 base, with 14 bases separating them. CDR3 loop: CASSLPRIFDNYGYTF. CDR3 DNA: TGCGCCAGCAGCTTGCCCCGGATCTTTGATAACTATGGCTACACCTTC. Drawing the rest from reference TRBV5-1 and TRBJ1-2, the complete variable domain is KAGVTQTPRYLIKTRGQQVTLSCSPISGHRSVSWYQQTPGQGLQFLFEYFSETQRNKGNFPGRFSGRQFSNSRSEMNVSTLELGDSALYLCASSLPRIFDNYGYTFGSGTRLTVV.

V and J are TRBV3-1 and TRBJ2-6; 13 positions agree with TRBD2. The J segment lost 0 bases and the V segment lost 8 bases, leaving 7 bases of the junction unmatched. Germline loops: CDR1 LGHDT, CDR2 YNNKEL (reference sequence). This CDR3 has 18 amino acids. The CDR3 loop is CASSRGLAGNSGANVLTF. CDR3 nucleotide sequence: TGTGCCAGCTCTAGGGGACTAGCGGGAAACTCTGGGGCCAACGTCCTGACTTTC.

CDR3 DNA sequence: TGTGCCAGCAGTTCACCCCCACGCTACGAGCAGTACTTC. It translates to CASSSPPRYEQYF. The chain uses TRBV6-5 and TRBJ2-7; no definite D call. This CDR3 has 13 amino acids. CDR1 and CDR2 (germline): MNHEY, SVGAGI. V lost 4 bases and J 3 bases, leaving 10 bases between the germline ends.

This clonotype was counted between two and nine times. The chain is built from TRBV7-2 and TRBJ2-1; no reliable D call. This CDR3 region has 13 residues. V shed 8 bases and J shed 6 bases, with 14 bases lying between them. The germline V gene encodes CDR1 SGHTA and CDR2 FQGNSA. The CDR3 is CASVETVGNEQFF. The CDR3 DNA reads as TGTGCCAGCGTAGAGACCGTGGGCAATGAGCAGTTCTTC.

There are many counts of this clonotype. The V gene is TRBV4-2, the J gene TRBJ2-7, with no clear D. Germline V gene data show CDR1 as LGHNA and CDR2 as YNFKEQ. Trimming removed 3 bases at V and 6 bases at J, with 6 bases between. CDR3 length: 11 residues. The CDR3 spells CASSQDGEQYF. DNA of the CDR3: TGTGCCAGCAGCCAGGATGGCGAGCAGTACTTC.